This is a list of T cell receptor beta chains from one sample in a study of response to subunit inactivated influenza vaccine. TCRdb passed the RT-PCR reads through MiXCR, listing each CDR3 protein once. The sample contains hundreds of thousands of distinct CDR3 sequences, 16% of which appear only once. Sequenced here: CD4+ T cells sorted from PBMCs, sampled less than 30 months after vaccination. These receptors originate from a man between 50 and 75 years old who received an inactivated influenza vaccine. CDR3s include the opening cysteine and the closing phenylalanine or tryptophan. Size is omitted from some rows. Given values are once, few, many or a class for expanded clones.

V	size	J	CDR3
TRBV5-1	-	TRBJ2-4	CASSAQGPLAKNIQYF
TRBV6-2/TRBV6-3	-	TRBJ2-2	CASSLGTSWSGELFF
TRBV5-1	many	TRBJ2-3	CASTLASSTDTQYF
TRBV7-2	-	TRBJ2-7	CASSSSGKSSYEQYF
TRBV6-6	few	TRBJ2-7	CASSQDYYEQYF
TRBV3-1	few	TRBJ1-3	CASTRTDGNTIYF
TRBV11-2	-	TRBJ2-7	CASSRRESYEQYF
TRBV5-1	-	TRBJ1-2	CASSSRQGYSYTF
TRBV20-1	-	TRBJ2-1	CSASRFRLGQGANEQFF
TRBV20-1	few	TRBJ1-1	CSASEGNTEAFF
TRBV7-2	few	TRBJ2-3	CASSLIRGLTDTQYF
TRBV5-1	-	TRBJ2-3	CASSAGTGAFFSTDTQYF
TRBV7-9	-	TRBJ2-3	CASSLGLLAGSTDTQYF
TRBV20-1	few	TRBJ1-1	CSATSMGRNTEAFF
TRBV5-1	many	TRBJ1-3	CASSQYSSGNTIYF
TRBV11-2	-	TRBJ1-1	CASSLQAGNTEAFF
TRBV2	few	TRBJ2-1	CAGGQEVSNEQFF
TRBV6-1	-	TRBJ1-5	CASRPGANQPQHF
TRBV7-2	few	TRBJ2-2	CASSSPRGSTGELFF
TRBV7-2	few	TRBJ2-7	CASSLVGQEAYEQYF
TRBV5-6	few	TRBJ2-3	CASSFRGPIDTQYF
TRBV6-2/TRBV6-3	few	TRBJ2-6	CASSYRTGANVLTF
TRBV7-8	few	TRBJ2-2	CASQLSVKNTGELFF
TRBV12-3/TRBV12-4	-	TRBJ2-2	CASQLSSTGNTGELFF
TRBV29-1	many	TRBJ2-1	CSAREIVNNEQFF
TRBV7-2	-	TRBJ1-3	CASSLDRVSGNTIYF